Presented here are 10 T cell receptor beta chains from one specimen sequenced in a study of naive and memory T cell subsets (dated by TCRdb to the late 2010s). Library generation was performed with 5' RACE. TCRdb shows the sequencer as Illumina MiSeq. The ligated cDNA was amplified in four rounds of PCR with nested alpha and beta constant region primers together with the SP2 primer. TCRdb passed the public sequencing reads through fastp at Q25 and MiXCR, retaining productive beta sequences. Rows are combined by CDR3 protein, so each entry shows the most common genes and DNA. Recorded for this sample are more than 45,000 distinct CDR3 sequences; approximately 4.5% of them occurred a single time. Under 0.95% of the sample is taken by the ten largest. The study reported a robust and sensitive protocol to amplify, sequence and analyze TCRs, based on 3' ligation of a UMI-containing oligonucleotide to TCR cDNA.

Every receptor here comes from a female donor in good health.

This clonotype was recorded at least ten times. One junction end does not reproduce the germline sequence, and a read error may be involved. V gene TRBV7-8 combines with J gene TRBJ2-3, with a weak D call TRBD2 (6 bases). This CDR3 contains 14 residues. Germline CDR1 and CDR2: SGHVS and FQNEAQ. The CDR3 is CASSVAETTDTQYF. CDR3 DNA sequence: TGTGCCAGCAGCGTAGCGGAGACCACAGATACGCAGTATTTT.

This clonotype was observed a handful of times. The gene calls are TRBV7-9 and TRBJ1-2; TRBD1 aligns across 8 bases. The V segment lost 5 bases and the J segment 12 bases; nucleotides outside the gene matches: 11. Germline values: CDR1 SEHNR, CDR2 FQNEAQ (reference sequence). The CDR3 consists of 13 residues. For the CDR3, the DNA is TGTGCCAGCAGCAGAACAGGGGGAGGAGGCGACACCTTC. This translates into CASSRTGGGGDTF. Drawing the rest from reference TRBV7-9 and TRBJ1-2, the complete variable domain is DTGVSQNPRHKITKRGQNVTFRCDPISEHNRLYWYRQTLGQGPEFLTYFQNEAQLEKSRLLSDRFSAERPKGSFSTLEIQRTEQGDSAMYLCASSRTGGGGDTFGSGTRLTVV.

This clonotype was found a few times. The chain carries TRBV7-2 and TRBJ2-5; D not resolved. Trimming cost V 1 base and J 0 bases, with 6 bases left between them. Germline V gene data show CDR1 as SGHTA and CDR2 as FQGNSA. This CDR3 has 14 residues. CDR3 DNA sequence: TGTGCCAGCAGCTTAGACCTATACCAAGAGACCCAGTACTTC. It yields the protein CASSLDLYQETQYF.

This clonotype was seen ten or more times. The chain uses TRBV10-3 and TRBJ2-1; 7 bases line up with TRBD2. This CDR3 is 14 amino acids long. CDR1 and CDR2 (germline): ENHRY, SYGVKD. The V segment lost 4 bases and the J segment 7 bases; nucleotides outside the gene matches: 7. CDR3 nucleotide sequence: TGTGCCATCAGTGTTGAACTAGCGTGGAATGAGCAGTTCTTC. Its translation is CAISVELAWNEQFF.

The chain recombines TRBV6-6 with TRBJ2-1, with 12 positions matching TRBD2. Losses at the gene ends were 3 bases for V and 4 bases for J; bases not matched to a gene: 4. CDR1 is MNHNY and CDR2 is SVGAGI in the germline V gene (reference sequence). The CDR3 sequence is 16 residues long. CDR3 sequence reads: CASSYGTSGHYNEQFF. CDR3 in DNA: TGTGCCAGCAGTTATGGGACTAGCGGGCATTACAATGAGCAGTTCTTC.

On this clonotype: A much bigger clone sits one base away, suggesting this may be a read error. The gene calls are TRBV20-1 and TRBJ2-3; the match to TRBD2 covers 7 bases. V trimming: 7 bases; J trimming: 1 base; junction bases outside the gene matches: 8. Germline CDR1 is DFQATT and CDR2 is SNEGSKA (reference sequence). The CDR3 has 14 amino acids. The CDR3 reads CSGWGRDGTDTQYF. CDR3 sequence (DNA): TGCAGTGGATGGGGGAGGGACGGCACAGATACGCAGTATTTT.

The gene calls are TRBV19 and TRBJ2-3; 7 positions agree with TRBD1. Losses at the gene ends were 6 bases for V and 2 bases for J; bases not matched to a gene: 11. This CDR3 has 16 residues. Germline V gene lookup returns CDR1 LNHDA and CDR2 SQIVND (reference sequence). The CDR3 nucleotides are TGTGCCAGTAGACCCCTGCGACAGGGACACACAGATACGCAGTATTTT. The encoded protein is CASRPLRQGHTDTQYF.

This clonotype was found many times. The V gene is TRBV28, the J gene TRBJ1-1; tentatively, D is TRBD1 (5 bases). Germline CDR1 is MDHEN and CDR2 is SYDVKM. This CDR3 comprises 12 residues. V dropped 8 bases and J dropped 10 bases, with 17 bases sitting between them. The CDR3 loop reads CASSPPGRGAFF. The DNA for the CDR3 is TGTGCCAGCTCTCCCCCAGGGCGTGGAGCTTTCTTT.

V is TRBV28 and J is TRBJ2-7; a weak D match, TRBD2 (6 bases). V was cut by 3 bases and J by 6 bases, with 30 bases left in between. Germline V gives CDR1 MDHEN, CDR2 SYDVKM. This CDR3 spans 19 amino acids. The chain's CDR3 is CASSLAAAGFDPDASEQYF. The CDR3 coding sequence is TGTGCCAGCAGTTTGGCTGCGGCGGGGTTCGACCCCGACGCGTCCGAGCAGTACTTC.

This clonotype was counted many times. The rearrangement links TRBV28 to TRBJ1-2; possibly TRBD1 for D (6 bases). Germline V lookup: CDR1 MDHEN, CDR2 SYDVKM. Trimming stripped 5 bases from V and 8 bases from J, with 12 bases between. CDR3 length: 12 residues. CDR3 loop: CASSQGLGGYTF. CDR3 DNA sequence: TGTGCCAGCAGTCAGGGGTTAGGAGGCTACACCTTC.